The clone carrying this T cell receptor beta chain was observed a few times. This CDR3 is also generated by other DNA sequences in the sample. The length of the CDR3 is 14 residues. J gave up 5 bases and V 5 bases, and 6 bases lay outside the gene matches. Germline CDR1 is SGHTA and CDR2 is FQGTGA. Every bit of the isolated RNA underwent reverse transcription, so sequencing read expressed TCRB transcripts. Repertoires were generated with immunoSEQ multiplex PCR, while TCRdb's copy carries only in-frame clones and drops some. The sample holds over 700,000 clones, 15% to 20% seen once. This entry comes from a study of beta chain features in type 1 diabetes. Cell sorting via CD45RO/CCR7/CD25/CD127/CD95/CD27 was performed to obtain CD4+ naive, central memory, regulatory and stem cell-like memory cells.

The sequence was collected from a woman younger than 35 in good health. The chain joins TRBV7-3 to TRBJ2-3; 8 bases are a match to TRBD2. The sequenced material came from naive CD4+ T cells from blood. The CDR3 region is CASSLSAGGDTQYF. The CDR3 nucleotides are TGTGCCAGCAGCCTGTCTGCGGGGGGAGATACGCAGTATTTT. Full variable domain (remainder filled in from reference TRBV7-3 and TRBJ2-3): GAGVSQTPSNKVTEKGKYVELRCDPISGHTALYWYRQSLGQGPEFLIYFQGTGAADDSGLPNDRFFAVRPEGSVSTLKIQRTERGDSAVYLCASSLSAGGDTQYFGPGTRLTVL.